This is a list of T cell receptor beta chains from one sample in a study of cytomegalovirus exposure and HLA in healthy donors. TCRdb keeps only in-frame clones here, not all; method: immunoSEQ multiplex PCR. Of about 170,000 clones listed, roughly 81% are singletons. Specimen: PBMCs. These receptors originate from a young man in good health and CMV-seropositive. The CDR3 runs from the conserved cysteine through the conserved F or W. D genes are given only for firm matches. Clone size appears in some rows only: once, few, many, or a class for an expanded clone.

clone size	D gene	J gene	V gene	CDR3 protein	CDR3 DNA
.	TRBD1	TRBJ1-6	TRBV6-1	CASSETTGRRNSPLHF	TGTGCCAGCAGTGAGACGACAGGGCGCCGGAATTCACCCCTCCACTTT
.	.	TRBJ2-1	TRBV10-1	CASSADRYNEQFF	TGCGCCAGCAGTGCCGACAGATACAATGAGCAGTTCTTC
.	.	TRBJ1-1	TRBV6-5	CASSPSGGDAEAFF	TGTGCCAGCAGTCCTTCGGGGGGGGACGCTGAAGCTTTCTTT
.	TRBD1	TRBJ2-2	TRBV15	CATSPAGTGALTGELFF	TGTGCCACCAGTCCGGCCGGGACAGGGGCCCTCACCGGGGAGCTGTTTTTT
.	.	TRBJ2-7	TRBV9	CASSSGGLASYEQYF	TGTGCCAGCAGCTCTGGCGGTCTAGCGAGCTACGAGCAGTACTTC
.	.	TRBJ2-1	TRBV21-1	CASSRLVRTGNEQFF	TGTGCCAGCAGCCGCTTAGTCAGGACAGGCAATGAGCAGTTCTTC
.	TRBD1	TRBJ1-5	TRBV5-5	CASSPTRDRGFGEPQHF	TGTGCCAGCAGCCCGACCCGGGACAGGGGCTTCGGGGAGCCCCAGCATTTT
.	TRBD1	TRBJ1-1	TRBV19	CATRTGGNTEAFF	TGTGCCACCCGGACAGGGGGGAACACTGAAGCTTTCTTT
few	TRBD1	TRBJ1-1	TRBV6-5	CASRYDRGLGTEAFF	TGTGCCAGCAGGTATGACAGGGGGCTTGGCACTGAAGCTTTCTTT
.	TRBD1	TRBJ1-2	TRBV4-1	CASSLDRGNYGYTF	TGCGCCAGCAGCTTGGACAGGGGGAACTATGGCTACACCTTC
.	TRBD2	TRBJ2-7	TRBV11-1	CASSLRLASEQYF	TGTGCCAGCAGCTTACGACTAGCATCCGAGCAGTACTTC
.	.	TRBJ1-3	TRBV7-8	CASSLTKGLLGNTIYF	TGTGCCAGCAGCTTAACAAAGGGGTTGCTTGGAAACACCATATATTTT
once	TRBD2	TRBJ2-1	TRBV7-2	CASSPRASGRHEQFF	TGTGCCAGCAGCCCAAGGGCTAGCGGGAGGCATGAGCAGTTCTTC
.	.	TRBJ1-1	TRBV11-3	CASSLMWAAEAFF	TGTGCCAGCAGCTTGATGTGGGCAGCTGAAGCTTTCTTT
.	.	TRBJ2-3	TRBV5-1	CASSLASQGFTDTQYF	TGCGCCAGCAGCTTGGCAAGTCAGGGCTTCACAGATACGCAGTATTTT
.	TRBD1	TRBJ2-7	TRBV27	CASSFDRGQYEQYF	TGTGCCAGCAGTTTCGACAGGGGTCAATACGAGCAGTACTTC
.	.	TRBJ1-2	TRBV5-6	CASSLSNYGYTF	TGTGCCAGCAGCCTATCTAACTATGGCTACACCTTC
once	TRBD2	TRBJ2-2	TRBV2	CASSAPGLANTGELFF	TGTGCCAGCAGTGCGCCGGGACTAGCGAACACCGGGGAGCTGTTTTTT
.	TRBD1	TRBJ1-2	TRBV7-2	CASSRTGSGYGYTF	TGTGCCAGCAGCCGGACAGGGTCGGGCTATGGCTACACCTTC
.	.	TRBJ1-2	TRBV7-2	CASSLGGHAGYTF	TGTGCCAGCAGCTTAGGCGGGCACGCTGGCTACACCTTC
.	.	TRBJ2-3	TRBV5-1	CASSLPPLTSTDTQYF	TGCGCCAGCAGCCTACCCCCACTAACTAGCACAGATACGCAGTATTTT
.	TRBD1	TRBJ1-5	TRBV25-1	CASSTGEQPQHF	TGTGCCAGCAGTACAGGGGAACAGCCCCAGCATTTT
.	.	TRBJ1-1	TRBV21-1	CASSKARTGDNTEAFF	TGTGCCAGCAGCAAAGCGCGGACAGGGGACAACACTGAAGCTTTCTTT
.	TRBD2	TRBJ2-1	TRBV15	CATSRGLAANYNEQFF	TGTGCCACCAGCAGAGGACTAGCGGCCAACTACAATGAGCAGTTCTTC
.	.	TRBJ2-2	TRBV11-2	CASSLDAWSFTGELFF	TGTGCCAGCAGCTTAGATGCGTGGTCTTTCACCGGGGAGCTGTTTTTT
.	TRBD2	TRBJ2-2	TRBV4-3	CASSRSGGLNTGELFF	TGCGCCAGCAGCCGTTCGGGGGGACTTAACACCGGGGAGCTGTTTTTT
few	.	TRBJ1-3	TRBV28	CASSAESNTPAIYF	TGTGCCAGCAGTGCCGAAAGTAACACCCCTGCCATATATTTT
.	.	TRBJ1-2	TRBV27	CASSETGSRYGYTF	TGTGCCAGCAGTGAAACAGGGAGTCGCTATGGCTACACCTTC
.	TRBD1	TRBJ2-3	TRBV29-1	CSVRDRGLDTQYF	TGCAGCGTGAGGGACAGGGGGCTGGATACGCAGTATTTT
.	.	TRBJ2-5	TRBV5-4	CASSFPGPPGETQYF	TGTGCCAGCAGCTTTCCCGGGCCCCCGGGGGAGACCCAGTACTTC
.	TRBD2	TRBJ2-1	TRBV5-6	CASSPNPGLAEFNEQFF	TGTGCCAGCAGCCCCAATCCGGGACTAGCGGAATTCAATGAGCAGTTCTTC